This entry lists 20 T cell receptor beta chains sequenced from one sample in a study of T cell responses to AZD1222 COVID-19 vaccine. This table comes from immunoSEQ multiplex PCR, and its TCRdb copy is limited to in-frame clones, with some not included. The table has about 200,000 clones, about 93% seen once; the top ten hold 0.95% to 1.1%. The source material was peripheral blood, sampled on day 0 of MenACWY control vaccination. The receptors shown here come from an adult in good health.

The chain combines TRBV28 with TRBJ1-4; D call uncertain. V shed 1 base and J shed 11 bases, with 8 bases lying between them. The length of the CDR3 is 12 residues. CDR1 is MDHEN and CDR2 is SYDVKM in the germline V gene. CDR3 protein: CASSLFGGKLFF. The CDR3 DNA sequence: TGTGCCAGCAGTTTATTTGGCGGGAAACTGTTTTTT.

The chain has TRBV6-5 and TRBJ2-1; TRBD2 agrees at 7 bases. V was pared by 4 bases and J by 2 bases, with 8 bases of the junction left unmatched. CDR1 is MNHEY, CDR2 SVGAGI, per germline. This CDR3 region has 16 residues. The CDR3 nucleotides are TGTGCCAGCAGTTCTCCCCGGGACTACGCCTACAATGAGCAGTTCTTC. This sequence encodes CASSSPRDYAYNEQFF.

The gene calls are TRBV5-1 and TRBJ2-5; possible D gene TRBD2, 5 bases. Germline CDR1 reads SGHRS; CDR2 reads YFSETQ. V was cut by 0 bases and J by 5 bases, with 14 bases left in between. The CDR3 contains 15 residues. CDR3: CASSLGSGSGETQYF. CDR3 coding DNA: TGCGCCAGCAGCTTGGGGTCGGGGTCGGGGGAGACCCAGTACTTC.

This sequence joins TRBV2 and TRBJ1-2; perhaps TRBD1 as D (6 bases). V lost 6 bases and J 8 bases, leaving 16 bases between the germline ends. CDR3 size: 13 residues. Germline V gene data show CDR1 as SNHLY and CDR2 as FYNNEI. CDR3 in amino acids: CASSPDRFLGYTF. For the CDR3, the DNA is TGTGCCAGCAGCCCCGACAGGTTCCTGGGCTACACCTTC.

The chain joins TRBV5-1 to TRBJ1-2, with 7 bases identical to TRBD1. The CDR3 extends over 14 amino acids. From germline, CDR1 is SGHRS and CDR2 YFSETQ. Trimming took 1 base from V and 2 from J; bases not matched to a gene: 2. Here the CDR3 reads CASSLSRGNYGYTF. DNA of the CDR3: TGCGCCAGCAGCTTGAGCAGGGGGAACTATGGCTACACCTTC.

CDR3 in DNA: TGTGCCAGCAGCTCAAACTATGGCTACACCTTC. Its translation is CASSSNYGYTF. The chain joins TRBV28 to TRBJ1-2, with unresolved D. V was cut by 6 bases and J by 2 bases, with 4 bases left in between. Per germline, CDR1 MDHEN and CDR2 SYDVKM. CDR3 length: 11 amino acids.

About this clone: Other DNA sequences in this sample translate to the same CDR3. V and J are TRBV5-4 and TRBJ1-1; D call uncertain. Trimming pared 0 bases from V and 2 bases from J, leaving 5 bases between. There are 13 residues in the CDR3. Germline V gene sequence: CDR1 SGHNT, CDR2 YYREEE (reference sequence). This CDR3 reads CASSLAGNTEAFF. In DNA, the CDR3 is TGTGCCAGCAGCTTGGCCGGTAACACTGAAGCTTTCTTT.

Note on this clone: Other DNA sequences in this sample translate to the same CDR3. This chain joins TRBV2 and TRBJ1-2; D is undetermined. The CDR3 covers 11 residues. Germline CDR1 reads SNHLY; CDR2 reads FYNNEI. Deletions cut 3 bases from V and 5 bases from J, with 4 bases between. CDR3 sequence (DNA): TGTGCCAGCAGTGAGGGGTATGGCTACACCTTC. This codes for CASSEGYGYTF.

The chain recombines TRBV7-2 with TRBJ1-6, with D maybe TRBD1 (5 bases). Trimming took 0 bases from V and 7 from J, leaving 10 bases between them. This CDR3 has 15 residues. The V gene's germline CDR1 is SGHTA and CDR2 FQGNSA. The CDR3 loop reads CASSLAPGMNSPLHF. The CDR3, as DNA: TGTGCCAGCAGCTTAGCGCCAGGGATGAATTCACCCCTCCACTTT.

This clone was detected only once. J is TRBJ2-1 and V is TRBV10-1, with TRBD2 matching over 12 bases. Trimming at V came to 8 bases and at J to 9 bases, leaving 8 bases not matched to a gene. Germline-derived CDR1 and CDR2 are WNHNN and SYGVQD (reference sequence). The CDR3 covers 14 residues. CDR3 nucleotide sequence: TGCGCCAGCGAGGCGACTAGCGGGGGCGGTGAGCAGTTCTTC. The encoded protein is CASEATSGGGEQFF.

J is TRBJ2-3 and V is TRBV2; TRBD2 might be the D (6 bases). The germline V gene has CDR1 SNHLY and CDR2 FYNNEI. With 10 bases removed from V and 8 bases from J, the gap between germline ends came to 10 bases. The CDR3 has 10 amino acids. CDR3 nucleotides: TGTGCCACCCGACTAGTTACGCAGTATTTT. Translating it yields CATRLVTQYF.

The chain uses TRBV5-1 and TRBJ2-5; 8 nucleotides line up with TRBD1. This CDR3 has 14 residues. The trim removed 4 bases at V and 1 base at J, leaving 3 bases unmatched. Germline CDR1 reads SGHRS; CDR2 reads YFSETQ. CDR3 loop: CASSQDRVQETQYF. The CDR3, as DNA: TGCGCCAGCAGCCAGGACAGGGTCCAAGAGACCCAGTACTTC.

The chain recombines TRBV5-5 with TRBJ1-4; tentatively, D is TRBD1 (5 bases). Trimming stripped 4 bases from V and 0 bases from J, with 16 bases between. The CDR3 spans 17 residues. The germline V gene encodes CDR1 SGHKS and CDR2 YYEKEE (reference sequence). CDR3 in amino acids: CASSPMTASATNEKLFF. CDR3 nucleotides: TGTGCCAGCAGCCCCATGACAGCCAGTGCAACTAATGAAAAACTGTTTTTT.

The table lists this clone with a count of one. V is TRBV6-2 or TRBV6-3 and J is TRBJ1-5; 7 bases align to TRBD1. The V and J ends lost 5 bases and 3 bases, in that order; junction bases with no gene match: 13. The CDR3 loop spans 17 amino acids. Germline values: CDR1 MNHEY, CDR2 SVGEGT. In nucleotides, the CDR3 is TGTGCCAGCAGTCCCGGCCAAGGACAGGACCTCAATCAGCCCCAGCATTTT. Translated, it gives CASSPGQGQDLNQPQHF.

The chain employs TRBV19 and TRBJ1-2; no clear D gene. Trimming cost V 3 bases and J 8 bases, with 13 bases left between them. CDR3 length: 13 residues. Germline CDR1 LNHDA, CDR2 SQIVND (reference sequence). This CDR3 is CASSIPILGGYTF. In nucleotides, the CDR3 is TGTGCCAGTAGTATCCCGATCCTGGGGGGCTACACCTTC.

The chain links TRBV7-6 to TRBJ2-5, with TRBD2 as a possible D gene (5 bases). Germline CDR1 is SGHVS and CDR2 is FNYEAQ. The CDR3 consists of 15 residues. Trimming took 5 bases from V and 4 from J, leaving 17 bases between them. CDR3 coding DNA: TGTGCCAGCAGCCAAAGAAAAGGGAGAGGAGAGACCCAGTACTTC. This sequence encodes CASSQRKGRGETQYF.

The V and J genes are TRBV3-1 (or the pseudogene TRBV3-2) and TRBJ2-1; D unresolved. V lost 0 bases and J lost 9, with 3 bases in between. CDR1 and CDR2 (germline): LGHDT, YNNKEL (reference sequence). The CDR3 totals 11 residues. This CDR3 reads CASSQEGEQFF. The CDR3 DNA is TGTGCCAGCAGCCAAGAAGGTGAGCAGTTCTTC.

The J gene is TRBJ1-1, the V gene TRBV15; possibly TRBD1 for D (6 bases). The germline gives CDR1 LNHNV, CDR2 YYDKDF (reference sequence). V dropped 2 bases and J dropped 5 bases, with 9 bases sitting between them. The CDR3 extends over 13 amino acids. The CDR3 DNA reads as TGTGCCACCAGCAGACTACAGGGAACTGAAGCTTTCTTT. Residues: CATSRLQGTEAFF.

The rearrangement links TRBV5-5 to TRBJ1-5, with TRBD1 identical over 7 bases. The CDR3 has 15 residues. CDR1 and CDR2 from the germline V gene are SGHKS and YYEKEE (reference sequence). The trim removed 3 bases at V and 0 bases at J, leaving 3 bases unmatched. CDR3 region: CASSWGQLSNQPQHF. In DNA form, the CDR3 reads TGTGCCAGCAGCTGGGGACAGCTTAGCAATCAGCCCCAGCATTTT.

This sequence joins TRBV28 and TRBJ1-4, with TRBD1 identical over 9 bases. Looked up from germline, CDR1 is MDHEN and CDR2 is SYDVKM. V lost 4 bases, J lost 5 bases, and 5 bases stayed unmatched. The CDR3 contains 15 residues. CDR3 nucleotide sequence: TGTGCCAGCAGTTCCCCACAGGGGGCAAATGAAAAACTGTTTTTT. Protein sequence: CASSSPQGANEKLFF. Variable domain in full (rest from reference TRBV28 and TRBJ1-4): DVKVTQSSRYLVKRTGEKVFLECVQDMDHENMFWYRQDPGLGLRLIYFSYDVKMKEKGDIPEGYSVSREKKERFSLILESASTNQTSMYLCASSSPQGANEKLFFGSGTQLSVL.